This TCR beta chain emerged from a study of T cell clonality in common variable immunodeficiency. Data came from immunoSEQ multiplex PCR; TCRdb stores just in-frame clones and leaves some out. The profile covers some 40,000 clones, none occurring a single time. CDR1 is MNHEY, CDR2 SVGEGT, per germline. Trimming removed 4 bases from V and 4 bases from J, with 17 bases in between. This CDR3 spans 16 amino acids. The sample holds many counts of this clone. Its antigen remains unknown. The CDR3 is cut off 3 residues early in the read; its end comes from the germline J gene. Study-level results: Fewer deletions and N-nucleotide insertions were reportedly seen in common variable immunodeficiency TCR beta sequences. Shared TCRbeta clones were fewer between CVID subjects than controls. CVID subjects had higher TCRbeta clonality than healthy controls, most marked in about a third.

Source material: peripheral blood mononuclear cells. The TCR comes from a person aged 18 to 75 in good health. The J gene is TRBJ2-1, the V gene TRBV6-2 or TRBV6-3, with a tentative D call TRBD2 (5 bases). The CDR3 loop is CASSLEDQRRYNEQFF. The part of the CDR3 DNA that was read is TGTGCCAGCAGTTTGGAAGACCAGCGGCGTTACAATGAG.